The T cell receptor (beta chain) under discussion was sequenced for a study of low-dose radiotherapy and immunotherapy resistance in tumors. Study background: Cyclophosphamide was given intravenously at 200 mg/m2 every two weeks, and each dose came one day before radiation and immunotherapy. With cycle 1 day 1 as the start, patients took oral aspirin 300 mg daily for four cycles.

First-strand cDNA relied on TRAV- and TRBV-specific primers spanning alpha and beta chains. TCR amplification ran 20 PCR cycles using constant-region and V-primer adapter primers. One entry per CDR3 protein results from TCRdb running MiXCR on the reads. The sample holds tens of thousands of distinct CDR3 sequences, approximately 17% seen once. The CDR3 is 15 residues long. Germline-derived CDR1 and CDR2 are SGHTA and FQGNSA. Regarding time point: before trial treatment. As their treatment, donors received nivolumab, ipilimumab, aspirin, low-dose cyclophosphamide and low-dose radiotherapy. Eligibility was restricted to patients presenting with advanced solid tumors that lacked tumor-infiltrating lymphocytes. About this clonotype: A far larger clone is off by one base, so a read error is likely.

The rearrangement links TRBV7-2 to TRBJ2-1; 11 nucleotides match TRBD1. This receptor was identified in a male donor with prostate cancer. Material: PBMCs, obtained before treatment. CDR3 sequence reads: CASSSRTGGLYEQNF. The CDR3 DNA sequence: TGTGCCAGCAGCTCGAGGACAGGGGGCCTCTACGAGCAGAACTTC.